This T cell receptor beta chain was observed in a study of T cells in Graves' hyperthyroidism and ophthalmopathy. Findings and limits, study-wide: Before onset, ophthalmopathy was predicted by the model a median approximately 6.5 months earlier. Ophthalmopathy was separated from stable hyperthyroidism by a 13 V-J model. Blood held most thyroid clonotypes expanded above 0.001 frequency.

Germline V gives CDR1 MNHEY, CDR2 SMNVEV (reference sequence). V was clipped by 3 bases and J by 0 bases; unmatched bases: 5. There are 15 residues in the CDR3. This clonotype has ten or more counts. Its antigen is as yet unknown. TCR beta CDR3 region amplification was performed from RNA transcripts. HTBI primers were the set used in a first-round RT-PCR of the TCR CDR3. Each CDR3 protein gets one entry after TCRdb re-called the multiplex PCR reads with MiXCR. The table shows 300,000 to 450,000 distinct CDR3 sequences, with around 15% occurring only once. The chain has TRBV27 and TRBJ2-7; 7 positions agree with TRBD1. The receptor's source is a woman aged 30 to 39 with Graves' ophthalmopathy. The sample was blood. CDR3 DNA sequence: TGTGCCAGCAGTTTCCGGGACAGCCACTCCTACGAGCAGTACTTC. Amino acids: CASSFRDSHSYEQYF.